These 31 T cell receptor beta chains were sequenced from one sample in a study of blood T cell repertoires in COVID-19 (dated by TCRdb to the early 2020s). Libraries were constructed by the immunoSEQ multiplex PCR assay. The immuneACCESS repertoire file appears here via TCRdb, limited to in-frame rearrangements. These files lack a portion of the clones; in checked studies, under half of the deficit traces to unresolved V genes, and the cause of the others is not known. The sample profile shows over 250,000 clones; around 87% of them were found once. Less than 1.6% of the sample is in the top ten clones. Material: peripheral blood. The receptors here all came from a woman in her thirties or forties who had recovered from COVID-19.

The V and J genes are TRBV27 and TRBJ1-2; TRBD1 agrees at 7 bases. This CDR3 region has 14 residues. The germline CDR1 and CDR2 sequences are MNHEY and SMNVEV (reference sequence). The J segment lost 5 bases and the V segment lost 8 bases, leaving 11 bases of the junction unmatched. The chain's CDR3 is CASGTPGQFYGYTF. Written as DNA, the CDR3 is TGTGCCAGCGGGACTCCGGGACAGTTTTATGGCTACACCTTC.

This rearrangement joins TRBV9 to TRBJ2-1; a possible D gene is TRBD1 (6 bases). V was pared by 3 bases and J by 8 bases, with 12 bases between. The CDR3 runs 13 residues. Looked up from germline, CDR1 is SGDLS and CDR2 is YYNGEE. The CDR3 is CASSALQGHEQFF. The CDR3 DNA reads TGTGCCAGCAGCGCTTTACAGGGCCATGAGCAGTTCTTC. Variable domain in full (rest from reference TRBV9 and TRBJ2-1): DSGVTQTPKHLITATGQRVTLRCSPRSGDLSVYWYQQSLDQGLQFLIQYYNGEERAKGNILERFSAQQFPDLHSELNLSSLELGDSALYFCASSALQGHEQFFGPGTRLTVL.

As concerns this clone: An end of the junction does not agree with germline; a read error may underlie this. In DNA form, the CDR3 reads TGTGCTAGCAGCCCCGGGGGAGGGGGGGCACCGGAGACCCAGTACTTC. Its translation is CASSPGGGGAPETQYF. The chain recombines TRBV7-7 with TRBJ2-5, with a possible D match to TRBD2 (7 bases). CDR1 is SSHAT, CDR2 FNYEAQ, per germline (reference sequence). The CDR3 spans 16 residues.

V is TRBV7-6 and J is TRBJ2-3; maybe TRBD2 (7 bases). V shed 0 bases and J shed 4 bases, with 23 bases lying between them. Germline V gene lookup returns CDR1 SGHVS and CDR2 FNYEAQ. The CDR3 length is 19 residues. The CDR3 region is CASSLAVGEGDYIPDTQYF. DNA for the CDR3: TGTGCCAGCAGCTTAGCGGTCGGGGAGGGGGACTACATCCCAGATACGCAGTATTTT.

The chain carries TRBV5-1 and TRBJ1-6; D unclear. The V end lost 0 bases, the J end lost 7 bases, and 2 bases lay between the germline ends. CDR1 SGHRS and CDR2 YFSETQ come from the germline V gene. The CDR3 length is 12 residues. CDR3 sequence: CASSLANSPLHF. In nucleotides, the CDR3 is TGCGCCAGCAGCTTGGCGAATTCACCCCTCCACTTT.

The chain couples TRBV27 to TRBJ2-7; no definite D call. V was trimmed by 5 bases and J by 3 bases, leaving 11 bases between them. This CDR3 contains 13 residues. Germline CDR1 reads MNHEY; CDR2 reads SMNVEV (reference sequence). In nucleotides, the CDR3 is TGTGCCAGCAGTCGCAAGCTCCTCTACGAGCAGTACTTC. Translated, it gives CASSRKLLYEQYF.

The J gene is TRBJ2-7, the V gene TRBV19; D might be TRBD2 (5 bases). The ends were cut back, 7 bases at V and 2 bases at J, with 15 bases in the middle. CDR3 length equals 14 residues. Germline V gene data show CDR1 as LNHDA and CDR2 as SQIVND (reference sequence). The CDR3 sequence: CASTPRGPTYEQYF. The CDR3 nucleotides are TGTGCCAGTACCCCACGAGGGCCGACCTACGAGCAGTACTTC.

The chain links TRBV10-3 to TRBJ2-1; 13 bases map to TRBD2. Trimming took 5 bases from V and 13 from J; bases not matched to a gene: 5. The CDR3 sequence is 13 residues long. Germline lookup yields CDR1 ENHRY and CDR2 SYGVKD. The CDR3 DNA follows: TGTGCCATCAGTAAACTAGCGGGGGGGCCCCAGTTCTTC. Translated: CAISKLAGGPQFF.

V and J are TRBV5-1 and TRBJ2-5, with D unclear. Germline CDR1 reads SGHRS; CDR2 reads YFSETQ. The CDR3 is made up of 12 amino acids. V was cut by 4 bases and J by 3 bases, with 7 bases left in between. This CDR3 reads CASSRLEETQYF. CDR3 in DNA: TGCGCCAGCAGCCGGCTAGAAGAGACCCAGTACTTC.

The chain links TRBV7-9 to TRBJ2-1, with 8 nucleotides matching TRBD1. After removal of 8 bases from V and 5 bases from J, the junction contained 8 bases not matched to a gene. The CDR3 consists of 14 residues. Germline lookup yields CDR1 SEHNR and CDR2 FQNEAQ (reference sequence). CDR3 sequence reads: CASGGQEFNNEQFF. CDR3 sequence (DNA): TGTGCCAGCGGGGGACAGGAGTTTAACAATGAGCAGTTCTTC.

This clone was detected only once. The CDR3 reads CASTPRTDTQYF. CDR3 nucleotide sequence: TGTGCCAGCACCCCACGGACAGATACGCAGTATTTT. This chain connects TRBV12-3 or TRBV12-4 to TRBJ2-3; D not resolved. V shed 7 bases and J shed 3 bases, with 8 bases lying between them. CDR3 length: 12 amino acids.

In this sample, this clone turned up once. The CDR3 DNA reads TGCGCCAGCAGCCTGGTCCCGGGACAGGGAACCTATGGCTACACCTTC. Its protein is CASSLVPGQGTYGYTF. The V gene is TRBV5-1, the J gene TRBJ1-2; 9 bases align to TRBD1. Germline V gene sequence: CDR1 SGHRS, CDR2 YFSETQ. Germline trimming cut 4 bases from V and 4 bases from J; bases unmatched to any gene: 11. The CDR3 extends over 16 amino acids.

The chain recombines TRBV5-4 with TRBJ2-7, with 9 positions matching TRBD1. Germline assignment: CDR1 SGHNT and CDR2 YYREEE (reference sequence). Trimming removed 2 bases from V and 6 bases from J; junction bases left unmatched: 3. CDR3 length: 13 residues. The CDR3 DNA sequence: TGTGCCAGCAGCTTCGGGACAGGGACCGAGCAGTACTTC. Translating gives CASSFGTGTEQYF.

The gene calls are TRBV7-9 and TRBJ2-6, with 9 bases identical to TRBD1. After removal of 5 bases from V and 4 bases from J, the junction contained 6 bases not matched to a gene. In germline, CDR1 is SEHNR, CDR2 FQNEAQ (reference sequence). The CDR3 extends over 16 amino acids. The CDR3: CASSPGQGRGANVLTF. The CDR3 DNA sequence: TGTGCCAGCAGCCCCGGACAGGGGCGCGGGGCCAACGTCCTGACTTTC.

The chain links TRBV2 to TRBJ2-2; no firm D call. This CDR3 is built from 13 residues. Trimming stripped 0 bases from V and 4 bases from J, with 3 bases between. Germline loops: CDR1 SNHLY, CDR2 FYNNEI. The CDR3 nucleotides are TGTGCCAGCAGTGAAGCCTCCACCGGGGAGCTGTTTTTT. Translating gives CASSEASTGELFF.

The CDR3 reads CASSVYRGAGNTEAFF. CDR3 coding DNA: TGTGCCAGTAGTGTTTACAGGGGTGCGGGGAACACTGAAGCTTTCTTT. V usage is TRBV19 and J usage is TRBJ1-1; 7 bases map to TRBD1. This CDR3 comprises 16 residues. Germline-derived CDR1 and CDR2 are LNHDA and SQIVND (reference sequence). Trimming removed 5 bases from V and 1 base from J; junction bases left unmatched: 10.

This chain connects TRBV29-1 to TRBJ1-2; D is unresolved. CDR1 is SQVTM, CDR2 ANQGSEA, per germline. V lost 4 bases to trimming and J lost 8 bases, with 14 bases between them. The CDR3 contains 12 residues. CDR3 sequence reads: CSVANLREGYTF. The CDR3 coding sequence is TGCAGCGTTGCGAATTTACGGGAGGGCTACACCTTC.

This chain joins TRBV12-5 and TRBJ1-1, with D possibly matching TRBD1 (6 bases). This CDR3 has 15 amino acids. Trimming pared 6 bases from V and 2 bases from J, leaving 16 bases between. CDR1 is LGHNT, CDR2 FRNRAP, per germline. CDR3 DNA: TGTGCTAGTGGACCAGGGGCATACCTTAACACTGAAGCTTTCTTT. Its protein product is CASGPGAYLNTEAFF.

The CDR3: CASGLATVYEQYF. The CDR3 region has the DNA TGTGCTAGTGGTTTGGCGACAGTCTACGAGCAGTACTTC. The rearrangement links TRBV12-5 to TRBJ2-7, with D tentatively TRBD1 (5 bases). CDR1 is LGHNT and CDR2 is FRNRAP in the germline V gene. V was trimmed by 1 base and J by 3 bases, leaving 7 bases between them. The CDR3 is made up of 13 amino acids.

The chain links TRBV25-1 to TRBJ2-7; TRBD1 agrees at 7 bases. Germline V gene sequence: CDR1 MGHDK, CDR2 SYGVNS. V lost 4 bases to trimming and J lost 2 bases; unmatched junction nucleotides: 5. This CDR3 is 14 amino acids long. The CDR3 DNA reads TGTGCCAGCAGTGCCGGGACAGCTACCTACGAGCAGTACTTC. It encodes CASSAGTATYEQYF.

The genes are TRBV7-9 and TRBJ1-5; possible D gene TRBD1, 5 bases. CDR1 is SEHNR and CDR2 is FQNEAQ in the germline V gene (reference sequence). V gave up 5 bases and J gave up 8 bases, with 16 bases separating them. CDR3 size: 14 residues. The CDR3, as DNA: TGTGCCAGCAGCCCCTCTTCGACGGGGGAGCCCCAGCATTTT. This encodes CASSPSSTGEPQHF.

For the CDR3, the DNA is TGCGCCAGCCATGGGGCGGAGAACACTGAAGCTTTCTTT. Its protein is CASHGAENTEAFF. V usage is TRBV5-1 and J usage is TRBJ1-1; perhaps TRBD1 as D (5 bases). Germline CDR1 and CDR2: SGHRS and YFSETQ. The ends were cut back, 7 bases at V and 1 base at J, with 11 bases in the middle. CDR3 length: 13 residues.

The chain combines TRBV12-3 or TRBV12-4 with TRBJ1-5, with unresolved D. CDR3 size: 13 residues. V was clipped by 5 bases and J by 7 bases, with 12 bases between them. CDR3 nucleotides: TGTGCCAGCAGTGCCCGGGGAGGCCAGCCCCAGCATTTT. It encodes CASSARGGQPQHF.

The table lists this clone with many counts. This chain uses TRBV5-1 with TRBJ1-2; TRBD1 agrees at 8 bases. After removal of 4 bases from V and 7 bases from J, the junction contained 15 bases not matched to a gene. Germline V lookup: CDR1 SGHRS, CDR2 YFSETQ. The CDR3 consists of 16 residues. CDR3 bases: TGCGCCAGCAGCCGTCCGGAGGGAACAGGGGGTTTTGGCTACACCTTC. This gives the protein CASSRPEGTGGFGYTF.

The chain uses TRBV13 and TRBJ1-1; TRBD1 matches 9 bases. The germline V gene has CDR1 PRHDT and CDR2 FYEKMQ (reference sequence). There are 15 residues in the CDR3. With V trimmed by 5 bases and J by 4 bases, 8 bases remained unmatched. The CDR3 region is CASSPGQGWSTEAFF. CDR3 sequence (DNA): TGTGCCAGCAGCCCCGGACAGGGGTGGAGCACTGAAGCTTTCTTT.

The gene calls are TRBV15 and TRBJ1-2; D remains unclear. The CDR3 runs 16 residues. V was cut by 0 bases and J by 3 bases, with 14 bases left in between. Germline loops: CDR1 LNHNV, CDR2 YYDKDF (reference sequence). CDR3 region: CATSREGRGPHYGYTF. CDR3 sequence (DNA): TGTGCCACCAGCAGAGAGGGTCGGGGTCCTCACTATGGCTACACCTTC.

The chain uses TRBV5-6 and TRBJ1-6, with no clear D. Germline CDR1 and CDR2: SGHDT and YYEEEE. Trimming left V 3 bases short and J 8 bases short, with 12 bases between. The CDR3 is 14 residues long. CDR3 amino acids: CASSSRNRDSPLHF. In DNA form, the CDR3 reads TGTGCCAGCAGCTCCCGGAACAGAGATTCACCCCTCCACTTT.

This chain links TRBV7-9 with TRBJ1-2; D is uncertain. The CDR3 covers 13 residues. CDR1 and CDR2 from the germline V gene are SEHNR and FQNEAQ (reference sequence). The V end was cut by 5 bases, the J end by 6 bases, with 13 bases between. CDR3 coding DNA: TGTGCCAGCAGCCAGATTAATTCAGATGGCTACACCTTC. Its protein product is CASSQINSDGYTF.

This clone was recorded a few times. The V gene is TRBV7-9, the J gene TRBJ1-1; D remains ambiguous. CDR1 and CDR2 from the germline V gene are SEHNR and FQNEAQ (reference sequence). The CDR3 totals 15 residues. V was shortened by 0 bases and J by 4 bases, with 12 bases between the two germline ends. CDR3 protein: CASSLASGGSTEAFF. The CDR3 DNA follows: TGTGCCAGCAGCTTAGCGAGTGGCGGGTCCACTGAAGCTTTCTTT.

V is TRBV7-2 and J is TRBJ2-3; 7 bases are shared with TRBD2. CDR3 length: 14 residues. Unmatched junction bases numbered 4, after V lost 7 bases and J lost 0 bases. Germline values: CDR1 SGHTA, CDR2 FQGNSA. This CDR3 is CASKASGSTDTQYF. The DNA for the CDR3 is TGTGCCAGCAAGGCTAGCGGTAGCACAGATACGCAGTATTTT.

This chain connects TRBV4-3 to TRBJ2-5; D uncertain. CDR3 size: 16 residues. In germline, CDR1 is LGHNA, CDR2 YSLEER. V lost 0 bases and J lost 5, with 16 bases in between. The CDR3 is CASSQDGRLPGETQYF. DNA of the CDR3: TGCGCCAGCAGCCAAGATGGTCGGCTCCCCGGGGAGACCCAGTACTTC.